This T cell receptor beta chain is from a study of T cell responses to AZD1222 COVID-19 vaccine. Overall study results and limits: Across the whole spike, CD4 TCRs peaked at regions 160-218 and 743-854. Spike-specific TCR repertoires showed rising breadth and depth after two AZD1222 doses.

Method: immunoSEQ multiplex PCR; TCRdb's copy keeps in-frame clones and lacks some. The sample lists fewer than 150,000 clones, around nine tenths seen once, with roughly 7% in the top ten. Notes on this clone: Antigen: not known.

This receptor was taken from an adult who received the AZD1222 COVID-19 vaccine. This sample comprised peripheral blood, obtained 28 days after the second AZD1222 dose.

In nucleotides, the CDR3 is TGTGCCAGCAGTCCGAGAGGGACAGGGAGAGATCAGCCCCAGCATTTT. Translating it yields CASSPRGTGRDQPQHF. The chain uses TRBV27 and TRBJ1-5; 9 bases are a match to TRBD1. The junction had 10 bases not matched to a gene; V was cut back by 5 bases and J by 5 bases. CDR3 length: 16 residues. Germline lookup yields CDR1 MNHEY and CDR2 SMNVEV (reference sequence).